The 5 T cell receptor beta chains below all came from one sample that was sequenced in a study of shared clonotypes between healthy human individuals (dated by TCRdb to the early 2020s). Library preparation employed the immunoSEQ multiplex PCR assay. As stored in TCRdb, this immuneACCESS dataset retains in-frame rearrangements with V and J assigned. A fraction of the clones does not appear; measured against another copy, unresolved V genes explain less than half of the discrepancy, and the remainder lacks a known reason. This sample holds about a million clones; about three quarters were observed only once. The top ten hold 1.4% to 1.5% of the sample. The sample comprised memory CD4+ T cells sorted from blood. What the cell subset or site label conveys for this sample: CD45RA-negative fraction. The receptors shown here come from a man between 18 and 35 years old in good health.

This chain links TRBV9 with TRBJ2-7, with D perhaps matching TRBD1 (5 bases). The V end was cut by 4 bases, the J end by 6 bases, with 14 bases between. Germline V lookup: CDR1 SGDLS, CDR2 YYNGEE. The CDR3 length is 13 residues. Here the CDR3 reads CASSTTWGGEQYF. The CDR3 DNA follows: TGTGCCAGCAGCACCACTTGGGGCGGCGAGCAGTACTTC.

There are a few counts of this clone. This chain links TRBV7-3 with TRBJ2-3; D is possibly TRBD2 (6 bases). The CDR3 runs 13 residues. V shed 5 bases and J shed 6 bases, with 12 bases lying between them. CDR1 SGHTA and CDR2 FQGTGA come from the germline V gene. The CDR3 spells CASSETSYDTQYF. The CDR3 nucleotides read TGTGCCAGCAGCGAGACTAGTTACGATACGCAGTATTTT.

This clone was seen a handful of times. The CDR3: CAKSLDRVYGYTF. CDR3 DNA sequence: TGTGCCAAATCACTGGACAGGGTTTATGGCTACACCTTC. This chain uses TRBV19 with TRBJ1-2; 8 positions agree with TRBD1. CDR3 size: 13 residues. Germline assignment: CDR1 LNHDA and CDR2 SQIVND (reference sequence). Germline trimming cut 10 bases from V and 5 bases from J; bases unmatched to any gene: 9.

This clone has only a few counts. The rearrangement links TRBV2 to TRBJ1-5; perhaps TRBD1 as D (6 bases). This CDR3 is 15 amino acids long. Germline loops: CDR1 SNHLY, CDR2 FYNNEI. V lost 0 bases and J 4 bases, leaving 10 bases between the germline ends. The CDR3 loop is CASSEAQGGNQPQHF. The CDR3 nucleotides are TGTGCCAGCAGTGAAGCCCAAGGGGGTAATCAGCCCCAGCATTTT.

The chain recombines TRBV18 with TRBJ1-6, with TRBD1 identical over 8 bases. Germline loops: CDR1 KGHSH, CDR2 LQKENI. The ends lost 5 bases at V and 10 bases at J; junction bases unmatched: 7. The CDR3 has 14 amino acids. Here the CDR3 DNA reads TGTGCCAGCTCAACGACAGGGGAGGGATCACCCCTCCACTTT. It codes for CASSTTGEGSPLHF.